This TCR beta chain was identified during a study of CD8 T cells in Susac syndrome. The germline CDR1 and CDR2 sequences are SEHNR and FQNEAQ (reference sequence). The CDR3 covers 17 residues. V lost 3 bases to trimming and J lost 0 bases; unmatched junction nucleotides: 7. With random hexamers, 0.5 to 1 ug RNA was reverse transcribed. immunoSEQ multiplex PCR amplified TCR beta CDR3 across 54 Vbeta, 13 Jbeta. TCRdb reprocessed the immunoSEQ multiplex PCR reads via MiXCR and lists one record per CDR3 protein. Among approximately 75,000 distinct CDR3 sequences, just under 95% were seen once, and the ten largest hold roughly 0.22%. Sequencing targeted TCR beta in blood CD8+ and CD4+ T cells. Purification of the CD8+ and CD4+ T cells relied on negative isolation, and TEMRA cells underwent FACS enrichment.

The clonotype originates from a human donor in good health. This sequence joins TRBV7-9 and TRBJ2-1; 8 nucleotides match TRBD1. Sequenced material: CD8+ T cells from PBMCs. As DNA, the CDR3 is TGTGCCAGCAGCTTTCCTCCTGGACAGGGCTCCTACAATGAGCAGTTCTTC. This gives the protein CASSFPPGQGSYNEQFF. The complete variable domain, with remaining parts taken from reference TRBV7-9 and TRBJ2-1, reads DTGVSQNPRHKITKRGQNVTFRCDPISEHNRLYWYRQTLGQGPEFLTYFQNEAQLEKSRLLSDRFSAERPKGSFSTLEIQRTEQGDSAMYLCASSFPPGQGSYNEQFFGPGTRLTVL.